The source of this TCR beta chain is a study of blood T cell repertoires in COVID-19. This CDR3 has 15 amino acids. V was pared by 3 bases and J by 9 bases, with 7 bases of the junction left unmatched. CDR1 LGHNA and CDR2 YSLEER come from the germline V gene. The assay was immunoSEQ multiplex PCR, and TCRdb's table has in-frame clones only and misses some. The table has 150,000 to 200,000 clones, 86% seen once. This clone turned up a few times. The source is an older woman with COVID-19, enrolled during active disease. The V call is TRBV4-3, the J call TRBJ1-6; 8 bases agree with TRBD1. The sequenced sample was peripheral blood. CDR3 DNA sequence: TGCGCCAGCAGCCAGATCGGCAGGGGGCGTTCACCCCTCCACTTT. It codes for CASSQIGRGRSPLHF.